Presented here are 20 T cell receptor beta chains from one specimen sequenced in a study of response to subunit inactivated influenza vaccine. TCRdb re-called the RT-PCR reads with MiXCR, one entry per CDR3 protein. In the table there are about half a million distinct CDR3 sequences, roughly 8.2% of which are singletons. The material sequenced was PBMCs from blood, taken approximately 25 months after vaccination. These receptors were taken from a man in his fifties or sixties who received an inactivated influenza vaccine.

This clonotype came up a few times. The chain recombines TRBV27 with TRBJ2-7; D is possibly TRBD1 or TRBD2 (5 bases each). The length of the CDR3 is 15 residues. Deletions cut 4 bases from V and 2 bases from J, with 15 bases between. Germline-derived CDR1 and CDR2 are MNHEY and SMNVEV (reference sequence). The CDR3 sequence: CASSSTGRPPYEQYF. In DNA, the CDR3 is TGTGCCAGCAGTTCCACGGGACGGCCACCCTACGAGCAGTACTTC.

The genes are TRBV19 and TRBJ2-4; the D is unclear. There are 17 residues in the CDR3. V lost 2 bases to trimming and J lost 0 bases, with 14 bases between them. Germline V gene lookup returns CDR1 LNHDA and CDR2 SQIVND (reference sequence). The CDR3 reads CASSISAQKLAKNIQYF. The CDR3 DNA sequence: TGTGCCAGTAGTATAAGCGCGCAGAAATTAGCCAAAAACATTCAGTACTTC.

The sample holds a few counts of this clonotype. The rearrangement joins TRBV20-1 to TRBJ2-7; 9 bases are shared with TRBD2. This CDR3 has 15 residues. V dropped 3 bases and J dropped 0; count of bases not matched to a gene: 6. CDR1 DFQATT and CDR2 SNEGSKA come from the germline V gene (reference sequence). CDR3 region: CSARGGGGGSYEQYF. CDR3 DNA sequence: TGCAGTGCTAGGGGTGGCGGGGGGGGCTCCTACGAGCAGTACTTC.

This clonotype was counted ten times or more. The rearrangement uses TRBV25-1 and TRBJ2-1; 10 positions agree with TRBD1. After removal of 5 bases from V and 2 bases from J, the junction contained 3 bases not matched to a gene. CDR1 MGHDK and CDR2 SYGVNS come from the germline V gene. The CDR3 has 15 residues. CDR3 residues: CASSRGTGAYNEQFF. In nucleotides, the CDR3 is TGTGCCAGCAGTCGGGGGACAGGGGCCTACAATGAGCAGTTCTTC.

V and J are TRBV28 and TRBJ2-1, with D perhaps given as TRBD1 or TRBD2 (5 bases each). Looked up from germline, CDR1 is MDHEN and CDR2 is SYDVKM. Trimming removed 8 bases at V and 4 bases at J, with 15 bases between. The CDR3 runs to 14 residues. The CDR3 sequence is CASRRASRYNEQFF. Here the CDR3 DNA reads TGTGCCAGCCGCAGGGCTAGCAGATACAATGAGCAGTTCTTC.

This clonotype was seen ten or more times. The V call is TRBV5-6, the J call TRBJ2-1; D remains ambiguous. The CDR3 loop spans 12 amino acids. Germline V gene data show CDR1 as SGHDT and CDR2 as YYEEEE. The germline V and J ends were trimmed by 4 bases and 6 bases, with 8 bases remaining between them. Here the CDR3 reads CASSRQANEQFF. CDR3 bases: TGTGCCAGCAGCCGCCAGGCCAATGAGCAGTTCTTC.

A few counts support this clonotype. The chain recombines TRBV20-1 with TRBJ2-1; TRBD1 matches 7 bases. The CDR3 extends over 14 amino acids. Trimming removed 5 bases from V and 6 bases from J; junction bases left unmatched: 10. The V gene's germline CDR1 is DFQATT and CDR2 SNEGSKA (reference sequence). The CDR3 sequence: CSAPNRQGINEQFF. CDR3 bases: TGCAGTGCTCCCAATCGACAGGGAATCAATGAGCAGTTCTTC.

The J gene is TRBJ2-1, the V gene TRBV14, with a tentative D call TRBD2 (5 bases). The CDR3 contains 13 residues. Per the germline V gene, CDR1 is SGHDN and CDR2 is FVKESK. V was trimmed by 1 base and J by 9 bases, leaving 10 bases between them. As DNA, the CDR3 is TGTGCCAGCAGCCAAGGCGGACGGGGTGAGCAGTTCTTC. It yields the protein CASSQGGRGEQFF.

This clonotype was recorded a few times. The J gene is TRBJ2-7, the V gene TRBV7-6; D uncertain. Germline CDR1 reads SGHVS; CDR2 reads FNYEAQ. V gave up 3 bases and J gave up 0 bases, with 6 bases separating them. The CDR3 covers 13 residues. CDR3 residues: CASSLRFSYEQYF. The CDR3 DNA follows: TGTGCCAGCAGCTTGAGGTTCTCCTACGAGCAGTACTTC.

A single count supports this clonotype. Since a much larger clone is just one base distant, this may be a read error. The gene calls are TRBV12-3 or TRBV12-4 and TRBJ1-1; TRBD1 is a possible D gene (5 bases). The CDR3 runs 17 residues. CDR3 sequence (DNA): TGTGCCATCAGTCGAATGACAAGGGGCCTCCGGAACACTGAAGCTTTCTTT. Amino acids: CAISRMTRGLRNTEAFF.

This clonotype has a count of ten or more. The chain couples TRBV20-1 to TRBJ2-7; D is possibly TRBD2 (6 bases). The CDR3 is made up of 14 amino acids. V lost 5 bases and J lost 5, with 19 bases in between. The germline V gene encodes CDR1 DFQATT and CDR2 SNEGSKA (reference sequence). CDR3 nucleotide sequence: TGCAGTGCTTCCTCAGAGGAGGGTCTCAACGAGCAGTACTTC. Amino acid sequence: CSASSEEGLNEQYF.

This clonotype was found many times. The chain employs TRBV7-2 and TRBJ2-3; 7 bases are a match to TRBD2. The germline V gene encodes CDR1 SGHTA and CDR2 FQGNSA. V was pared by 6 bases and J by 0 bases, with 9 bases of the junction left unmatched. This CDR3 spans 16 amino acids. The DNA for the CDR3 is TGTGCCAGCAGGCGTGAACTAGCGCAAAGCACAGATACGCAGTATTTT. As protein: CASRRELAQSTDTQYF.

The genes are TRBV6-1 and TRBJ1-2; D is possibly TRBD1 (6 bases). This CDR3 is 15 amino acids long. Per the germline V gene, CDR1 is MNHNS and CDR2 is SASEGT. Trimming stripped 6 bases from V and 3 bases from J, with 17 bases between. In nucleotides, the CDR3 is TGTGCCAGCAGACGGACGGACAGTACGGACTATGGCTACACCTTC. This encodes CASRRTDSTDYGYTF.

In the case of this clonotype: One end of the junction is discordant with germline, which a read error may explain. The V and J genes are TRBV7-7 and TRBJ2-1; tentatively, D is TRBD1 or TRBD2 (6 bases each). The CDR3 contains 15 residues. Looked up from germline, CDR1 is SSHAT and CDR2 is FNYEAQ (reference sequence). The CDR3 is CASSCDQGGPGEQFF. The CDR3 coding sequence is TGTGCTAGCAGCTGCGATCAAGGGGGGCCGGGTGAGCAGTTCTTC.

V gene TRBV28 combines with J gene TRBJ2-5; TRBD2 matches 10 bases. The CDR3 has 16 residues. V was clipped by 2 bases and J by 2 bases; unmatched bases: 5. Germline values: CDR1 MDHEN, CDR2 SYDVKM. The CDR3 region is CASSLAAGGLQETQYF. The CDR3 DNA reads TGTGCCAGCAGTTTAGCAGCGGGAGGGTTACAAGAGACCCAGTACTTC.

This clonotype was observed many times. This rearrangement joins TRBV5-1 to TRBJ2-2; D may match TRBD1 or TRBD2 (5 bases each). The CDR3 runs 13 residues. Germline V CDR1 and CDR2: SGHRS, YFSETQ. V lost 4 bases to trimming and J lost 6 bases, with 10 bases between them. CDR3 bases: TGCGCCAGCAGCGTTAGAGGGGCCGGGGAGCTGTTTTTT. Its protein product is CASSVRGAGELFF.

The rearrangement joins TRBV10-3 to TRBJ2-2, with 11 nucleotides matching TRBD2. Germline V CDR1 and CDR2: ENHRY, SYGVKD. The CDR3 extends over 15 amino acids. Losses at the gene ends were 8 bases for V and 0 bases for J; bases not matched to a gene: 2. CDR3 sequence (DNA): TGTGCCATCGGGGGACTAGCGGCGAACACCGGGGAGCTGTTTTTT. Amino acids: CAIGGLAANTGELFF.

A few counts support this clonotype. This chain uses TRBV6-5 with TRBJ2-7, with 8 bases matching TRBD2. The CDR3 has 16 residues. CDR1 and CDR2 from the germline V gene are MNHEY and SVGAGI. J was trimmed by 2 bases and V by 2 bases; bases with no gene match: 8. The chain's CDR3 is CASSYDQAGATYEQYF. The CDR3 DNA reads as TGTGCCAGCAGTTACGATCAAGCGGGAGCAACCTACGAGCAGTACTTC.

This clonotype was counted once. Written as DNA, the CDR3 is TGCGCCAGCAGCTTGGCAGGGGGGCCCTACGGAAATACGCAGTATTTT. It yields the protein CASSLAGGPYGNTQYF. The chain employs TRBV5-1 and TRBJ2-3, with D maybe TRBD1 (7 bases). This CDR3 comprises 16 residues. Trimming removed 0 bases at V and 7 bases at J, with 18 bases between. Germline lookup yields CDR1 SGHRS and CDR2 YFSETQ.

This clonotype appeared many times. The chain joins TRBV18 to TRBJ1-1; D is uncertain. Germline CDR1 reads KGHSH; CDR2 reads LQKENI. CDR3 length: 10 residues. Trimming took 5 bases from V and 4 from J, leaving 2 bases between them. The CDR3 loop reads CASSGTEAFF. In DNA, the CDR3 is TGTGCCAGCTCAGGCACTGAAGCTTTCTTT.